The sequence of this T cell receptor (beta chain) was determined in a study of OX40 agonist ivuxolimab in advanced cancers. Study in general: Ivuxolimab, which patients received intravenously every 2 weeks, was dosed at 0.01 to 10 mg/kg.

Data came from immunoSEQ multiplex PCR; TCRdb stores just in-frame clones and leaves some out. The sample lists 55,000 to 80,000 clones, over 75% seen once, with approximately 0.3% in the top ten. Germline V gene data show CDR1 as SGHVS and CDR2 as FQNEAQ. The CDR3 contains 15 residues. V was shortened by 1 base and J by 3 bases, with 10 bases between the two germline ends. Study results and limitations: Expanded peripheral T cell antigen specificity was not determined.

If patients had autoimmune disease history or systemic immunosuppression, they were excluded. Remarks on this clone: Its cognate antigen is unknown.

The sequences come from CD4+ or CD8+ T cells sorted from blood, collected in a trial of the OX40 agonist ivuxolimab. J is TRBJ2-1 and V is TRBV7-8; D perhaps matches TRBD2 (5 bases). This clonotype was sampled from an adult with an advanced solid tumor such as melanoma, head and neck, liver or kidney cancer. In DNA form, the CDR3 reads TGTGCCAGCAGCTTAGACGGACTCCGCTACAATGAGCAGTTCTTC. Translating it yields CASSLDGLRYNEQFF.